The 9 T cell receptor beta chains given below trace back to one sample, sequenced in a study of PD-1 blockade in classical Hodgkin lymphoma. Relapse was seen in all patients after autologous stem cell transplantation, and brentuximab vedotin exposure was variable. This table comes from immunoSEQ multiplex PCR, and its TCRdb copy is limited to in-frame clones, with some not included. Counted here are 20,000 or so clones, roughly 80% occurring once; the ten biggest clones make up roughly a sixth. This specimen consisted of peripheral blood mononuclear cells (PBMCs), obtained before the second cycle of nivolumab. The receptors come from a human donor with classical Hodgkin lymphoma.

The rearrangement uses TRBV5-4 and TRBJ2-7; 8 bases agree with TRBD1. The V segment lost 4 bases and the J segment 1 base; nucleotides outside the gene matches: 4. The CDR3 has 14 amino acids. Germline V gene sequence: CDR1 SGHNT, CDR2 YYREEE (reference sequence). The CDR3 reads CASSERDRSYEQYF. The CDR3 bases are TGTGCCAGCAGCGAGAGGGACAGGTCCTACGAGCAGTACTTC.

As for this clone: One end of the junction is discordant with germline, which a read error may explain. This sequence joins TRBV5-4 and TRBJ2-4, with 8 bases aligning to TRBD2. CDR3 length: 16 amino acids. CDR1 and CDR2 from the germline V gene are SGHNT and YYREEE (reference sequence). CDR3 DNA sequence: TGTGCCAACAGCTTCAAGTTACTCGGGGGGGAAGACATTCAGTACTTC. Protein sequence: CANSFKLLGGEDIQYF.

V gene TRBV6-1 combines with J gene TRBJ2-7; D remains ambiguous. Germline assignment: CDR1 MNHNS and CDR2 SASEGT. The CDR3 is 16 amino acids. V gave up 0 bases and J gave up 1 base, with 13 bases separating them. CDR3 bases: TGTGCCAGCAGTGAAGCGTTTGAACAGCCGTCCTACGAGCAGTACTTC. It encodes CASSEAFEQPSYEQYF.

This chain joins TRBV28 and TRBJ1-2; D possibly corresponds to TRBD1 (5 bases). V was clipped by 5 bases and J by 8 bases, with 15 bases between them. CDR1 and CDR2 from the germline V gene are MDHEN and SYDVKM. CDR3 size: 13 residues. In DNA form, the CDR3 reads TGTGCCAGCAGTCGAGAGGAGGGGCTCGGCTACACCTTC. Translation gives CASSREEGLGYTF.

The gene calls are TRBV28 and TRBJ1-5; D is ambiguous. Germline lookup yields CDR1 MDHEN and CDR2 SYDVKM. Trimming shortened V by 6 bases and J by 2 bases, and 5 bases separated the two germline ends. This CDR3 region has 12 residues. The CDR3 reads CASREGNQPQHF. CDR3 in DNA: TGTGCCAGCAGGGAGGGCAATCAGCCCCAGCATTTT.

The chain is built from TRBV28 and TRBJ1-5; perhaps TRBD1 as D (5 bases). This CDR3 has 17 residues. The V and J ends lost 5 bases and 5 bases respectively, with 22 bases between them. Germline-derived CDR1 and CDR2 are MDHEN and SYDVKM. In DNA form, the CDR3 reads TGTGCCAGCAGTCACGGCGGGATCGCAGGGCTCTATCAGCCCCAGCATTTT. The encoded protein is CASSHGGIAGLYQPQHF.

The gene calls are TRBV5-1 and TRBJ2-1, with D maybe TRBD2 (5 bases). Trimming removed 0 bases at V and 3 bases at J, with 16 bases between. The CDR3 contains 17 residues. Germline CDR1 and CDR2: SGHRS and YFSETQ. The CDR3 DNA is TGCGCCAGCAGCTTGGTAGGGCTAGCTTTTAGCTACAATGAGCAGTTCTTC. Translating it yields CASSLVGLAFSYNEQFF.

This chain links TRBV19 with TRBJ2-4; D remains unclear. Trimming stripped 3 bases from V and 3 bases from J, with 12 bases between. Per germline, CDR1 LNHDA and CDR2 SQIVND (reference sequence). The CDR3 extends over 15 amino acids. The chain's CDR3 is CASSMLDLGKNIQYF. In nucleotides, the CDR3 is TGTGCCAGTAGTATGCTGGATTTGGGCAAAAACATTCAGTACTTC.

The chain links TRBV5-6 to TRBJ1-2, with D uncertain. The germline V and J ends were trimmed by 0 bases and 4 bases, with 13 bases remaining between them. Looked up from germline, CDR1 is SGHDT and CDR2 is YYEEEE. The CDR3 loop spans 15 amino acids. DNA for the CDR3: TGTGCCAGCAGCTTGGCCCTACAGACGGGCTATGGCTACACCTTC. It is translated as CASSLALQTGYGYTF.